The TCR beta chain described here comes from a study of T cell repertoires in cytomegalovirus infection. About the study: CMV infection and matching HLA type were both indicated by public TCR beta signatures.

Note on this clonotype: What it binds is unknown.

Whole-study findings and limits: CMV carriers with the relevant HLA were identified by cumulative public TCR beta family frequency. Across the ex vivo response, the dominant clonotypes were HLA-C-restricted CMV-specific TCR beta clonotypes.

J gave up 3 bases and V 3 bases, and 7 bases lay outside the gene matches. The CDR3 length is 16 residues. Germline V lookup: CDR1 LNHDA, CDR2 SQIVND (reference sequence). TCRdb fed the reads into MiXCR, producing one record per CDR3 protein. The repertoire holds about 490,000 distinct CDR3 sequences, about 30% seen once, with around 13% in the top ten. Sequenced input: PBMCs. The clonotype was recovered from a human donor in good health (CMV status not recorded). Some clones in this sample may be carry-over from other donors' samples. The chain couples TRBV19 to TRBJ1-5, with 8 bases lining up with TRBD1. CDR3 nucleotides: TGTGCCAGTAGTATTTCCCCAGGGGGCTTCAATCAGCCCCAGCATTTT. Protein sequence: CASSISPGGFNQPQHF. Complete variable domain (other parts from reference TRBV19 and TRBJ1-5): DGGITQSPKYLFRKEGQNVTLSCEQNLNHDAMYWYRQDPGQGLRLIYYSQIVNDFQKGDIAEGYSVSREKKESFPLTVTSAQKNPTAFYLCASSISPGGFNQPQHFGDGTRLSIL.